Listed below are T cell receptor beta chains from one sample, sequenced in a study of T cell responses to AZD1222 COVID-19 vaccine. Data came from immunoSEQ multiplex PCR; TCRdb stores just in-frame clones and leaves some out. The sample holds 100,000 to 150,000 clones, around 92% seen once. The input for sequencing was peripheral blood, taken 28 days after the second AZD1222 dose. The receptors were gathered from an adult who received the AZD1222 COVID-19 vaccine. CDR3s leave out the opening cysteine and the closing phenylalanine or tryptophan.

V gene: TRBV7-9; CDR3 protein: ASSPTGAGNTIY
V gene: TRBV6-6; CDR3 protein: ASSGQGTDTQY
V gene: TRBV5-1; CDR3 protein: ASSLPGQGGGYT
V gene: TRBV3-1/TRBV3-2; CDR3 protein: ASSQVLGTSGTGWLEQY
V gene: TRBV11-2; CDR3 protein: ASRDPNRDRGLAIQY
V gene: TRBV5-1; CDR3 protein: ASSHPWGPSNEQY
V gene: TRBV3-1/TRBV3-2; CDR3 protein: ATYPGGPHTGNTIY
V gene: TRBV5-6; CDR3 protein: ASSSDPQGGIYGYT
V gene: TRBV7-8; CDR3 protein: ASSRGGAEGNTIY
V gene: TRBV2; CDR3 protein: ASSGRARTGTDTQY
V gene: TRBV10-2; CDR3 protein: ASSRDRGNGYT
V gene: TRBV3-1/TRBV3-2; CDR3 protein: ASRTSGKGGQF
V gene: TRBV12-3/TRBV12-4; CDR3 protein: ASSVQGLGTQY
V gene: TRBV6-1; CDR3 protein: ASSELQGMGDTQY
V gene: TRBV18; CDR3 protein: ASSPGLGTGSNTEAF
V gene: TRBV18; CDR3 protein: ASSPLAGGGANVLT
V gene: TRBV2; CDR3 protein: ASSEAGNTIY
V gene: TRBV2; CDR3 protein: ASKRNRATTTDTQY
V gene: TRBV28; CDR3 protein: ASSLYLGVGSPLH
V gene: TRBV4-1; CDR3 protein: ASSDSGGGMMWREGLSYEQY
V gene: TRBV5-1; CDR3 protein: ASSKGQGAYEQY
V gene: TRBV13; CDR3 protein: ASRSRGDTGELF
V gene: TRBV6-2/TRBV6-3; CDR3 protein: ASSRSGANVLT
V gene: TRBV6-1; CDR3 protein: ASSEAPRLAGAVDTQY
V gene: TRBV5-5; CDR3 protein: ASSLQVRDTEAF
V gene: TRBV28; CDR3 protein: ASSSPGGAGGNTIY
V gene: TRBV6-5; CDR3 protein: ASSNRGRMSTEAF
V gene: TRBV6-5; CDR3 protein: ASRIPGRKNTEAF
V gene: TRBV15; CDR3 protein: ATSRDTGTGGFAF
V gene: TRBV10-2; CDR3 protein: ASIGENTEAF
V gene: TRBV3-1/TRBV3-2; CDR3 protein: ASSQARGNTIY
V gene: TRBV5-8; CDR3 protein: ASTHGGVSNQPQH
V gene: TRBV2; CDR3 protein: ASSVLQAGGSPLH
V gene: TRBV5-1; CDR3 protein: ASSLDRAGTEAF
V gene: TRBV5-1; CDR3 protein: ASSLEGKTATPNTGELF
V gene: TRBV21-1; CDR3 protein: ASRGTSGSAKILANTGELF
V gene: TRBV28; CDR3 protein: ASSSRLAERYNEQF
V gene: TRBV2; CDR3 protein: ASSQRQGMSDTQY
V gene: TRBV5-1; CDR3 protein: ASSVGQFYGYT
V gene: TRBV5-4; CDR3 protein: ASSRNRGHITEAF
V gene: TRBV5-1; CDR3 protein: ASSLITGSEQY
V gene: TRBV2; CDR3 protein: ASSRQGTHEQF